This T cell receptor (beta chain) emerged from a study of vaccination effects on CD4 cells after COVID-19. The wider study: After the second dose, samples were taken at median day 72.

Antigen-specific CD4+ T cells expanded by the ViraFEST assay with viral peptide pools were then sequenced. Scientists isolated CD4+ T cells after a roughly 10-day culture period ended. Participants received two doses of either the BNT162b2 or mRNA-1273 vaccine. The study found no prior SARS-CoV-2 infection in the vaccine recipients, who tested negative for nucleocapsid antibodies. Cultivation was performed at about 1.8 million PBMC per well with 8.5 to 10 IU/ml IL-2 and about 10 ug/ml peptides added. Clones were sequenced by immunoSEQ multiplex PCR, and TCRdb holds only the in-frame ones, with some missing. The sample lists tens of thousands of clones; roughly 81% were seen once. Turning to this clone: Its target is not known.

This CDR3 has 16 residues. The V gene end was trimmed by 2 bases and the J gene end by 1 base; junction bases not matched to a gene: 1. CDR1 LNHNV and CDR2 YYDKDF come from the germline V gene (reference sequence). Study-wide results and caveats: Long after vaccination, the clones induced by infection and by vaccine shrank markedly in size.

The sequenced sample was CD4+ T cells from PBMCs cultured with HCoV-229E spike peptides, obtained after COVID-19 vaccination. The chain joins TRBV15 to TRBJ2-2, with 10 nucleotides matching TRBD1. This clonotype was obtained from a human donor who received a COVID-19 vaccine. In nucleotides, the CDR3 is TGTGCCACCAGCAGATGGGACAGGGGGAACACCGGGGAGCTGTTTTTT. Its translation is CATSRWDRGNTGELFF. Full variable domain (rest looked up from reference TRBV15 and TRBJ2-2): DAMVIQNPRYQVTQFGKPVTLSCSQTLNHNVMYWYQQKSSQAPKLLFHYYDKDFNNEADTPDNFQSRRPNTSFCFLDIRSPGLGDTAMYLCATSRWDRGNTGELFFGEGSRLTVL.